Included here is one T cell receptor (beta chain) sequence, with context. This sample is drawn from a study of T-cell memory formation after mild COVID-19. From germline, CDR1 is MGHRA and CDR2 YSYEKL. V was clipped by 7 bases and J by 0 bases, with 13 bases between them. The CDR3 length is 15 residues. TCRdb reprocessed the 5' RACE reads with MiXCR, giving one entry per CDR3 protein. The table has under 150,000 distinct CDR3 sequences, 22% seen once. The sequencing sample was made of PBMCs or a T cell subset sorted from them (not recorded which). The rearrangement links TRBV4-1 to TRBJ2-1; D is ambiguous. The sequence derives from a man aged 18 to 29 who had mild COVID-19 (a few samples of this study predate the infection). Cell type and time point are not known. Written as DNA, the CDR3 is TGCGCCAGCACTACCGGAATGTTCTCCTACAATGAGCAGTTCTTC. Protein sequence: CASTTGMFSYNEQFF.